These 19 T cell receptor beta chains share one sample of origin, sequenced in a study of CD4 T cells in relation to SARS-CoV-2 and coronaviruses. Data came from immunoSEQ multiplex PCR; TCRdb stores just in-frame clones and leaves some out. The sample yields 25,000 or so clones, around 73% seen once. The unexposed donors gave CD4+ T cells in 2011-2018, prior to COVID-19. After about 10 days of culture, CD4+ T cells were isolated. No antigen is known for these receptors. Material for sequencing was CD4+ T cells from PBMCs, cultured in vitro. These receptors all come from a human donor in good health.

The V and J genes are TRBV7-2 and TRBJ2-2; D is undetermined. V lost 3 bases and J 0 bases, leaving 8 bases between the germline ends. CDR3 length equals 15 residues. In germline, CDR1 is SGHTA, CDR2 FQGNSA. CDR3 coding DNA: TGTGCCAGCAGCTTTGGACGGTCGAACACCGGGGAGCTGTTTTTT. This translates into CASSFGRSNTGELFF.

The V gene is TRBV25-1, the J gene TRBJ2-1; tentative D call: TRBD1 (5 bases). Germline CDR1 and CDR2: MGHDK and SYGVNS. The CDR3 has 16 residues. The ends were cut back, 4 bases at V and 0 bases at J, with 13 bases in the middle. The CDR3 DNA sequence: TGTGCCAGCAGTGCTACAGGAGTTCCCTCCTACAATGAGCAGTTCTTC. This sequence encodes CASSATGVPSYNEQFF.

The chain combines TRBV6-2 or TRBV6-3 with TRBJ2-3, with 7 bases that match TRBD1. The junction had 23 bases not matched to a gene; V was cut back by 4 bases and J by 7 bases. Germline CDR1 reads MNHEY; CDR2 reads SVGEGT. CDR3 length equals 19 residues. CDR3 in DNA: TGTGCCAGCAGTTTCCATCTTGGTTCAGGGGGAGATAAGGTTTATACGCAGTATTTT. It yields the protein CASSFHLGSGGDKVYTQYF.

This chain links TRBV2 with TRBJ2-7; D not resolved. Per germline, CDR1 SNHLY and CDR2 FYNNEI. Trimming pared 10 bases from V and 7 bases from J, leaving 17 bases between. This CDR3 is built from 12 residues. The CDR3 spells CANRPLIGEQYF. In nucleotides, the CDR3 is TGTGCCAACCGGCCCCTGATTGGAGAGCAGTACTTC.

This sequence joins TRBV6-6 and TRBJ2-2, with a possible D match to TRBD1 (6 bases). The CDR3 is 14 amino acids. Germline loops: CDR1 MNHNY, CDR2 SVGAGI (reference sequence). V was cut by 7 bases and J by 4 bases, with 13 bases left in between. CDR3 amino acids: CASNNHRATGELFF. CDR3 DNA sequence: TGTGCCAGCAACAACCACAGGGCCACCGGGGAGCTGTTTTTT.

The chain uses TRBV29-1 and TRBJ1-1; D uncertain. Trimming removed 1 base at V and 3 bases at J, with 12 bases between. This CDR3 has 14 amino acids. Germline V CDR1 and CDR2: SQVTM, ANQGSEA. CDR3 loop: CSVEVRGGYTEAFF. The CDR3 DNA follows: TGCAGCGTTGAAGTCCGGGGAGGTTACACTGAAGCTTTCTTT.

This clone showed up just a few times. The V call is TRBV6-6, the J call TRBJ1-5; possibly TRBD1 for D (6 bases). The CDR3 totals 16 residues. The V gene lost 0 bases and the J gene lost 0 bases, with 9 bases spanning the gap. Germline-derived CDR1 and CDR2 are MNHNY and SVGAGI (reference sequence). CDR3 loop: CASSYSGGYSNQPQHF. Written as DNA, the CDR3 is TGTGCCAGCAGTTACTCAGGGGGGTATAGCAATCAGCCCCAGCATTTT.

The V and J genes are TRBV3-1 (or the pseudogene TRBV3-2) and TRBJ2-2; TRBD1 matches 8 bases. The ends lost 4 bases at V and 7 bases at J; junction bases unmatched: 8. There are 15 residues in the CDR3. The germline V gene has CDR1 LGHDT and CDR2 YNNKEL (reference sequence). Here the CDR3 reads CASSLHQGAGGELFF. The CDR3 nucleotides are TGTGCCAGCAGCCTACATCAGGGGGCCGGCGGGGAGCTGTTTTTT.

The chain couples TRBV19 to TRBJ1-6; tentatively, D is TRBD1 (6 bases). This CDR3 has 14 amino acids. Deletions cut 5 bases from V and 9 bases from J, with 14 bases between. Germline V gene data show CDR1 as LNHDA and CDR2 as SQIVND (reference sequence). This CDR3 reads CASSFAGGGSPLHF. The DNA of the CDR3 is TGTGCCAGTAGTTTCGCGGGGGGCGGTTCACCCCTCCACTTT.

The J gene is TRBJ2-1, the V gene TRBV7-9, with D possibly being TRBD2 (6 bases). The germline gives CDR1 SEHNR, CDR2 FQNEAQ (reference sequence). This CDR3 spans 14 amino acids. V was clipped by 1 base and J by 9 bases, with 13 bases between them. This CDR3 reads CASSLGLVSGEQFF. The CDR3 bases are TGTGCCAGCAGCTTAGGACTAGTCTCAGGTGAGCAGTTCTTC.

CDR3: CAWKPSSYNEQFF. The CDR3 region has the DNA TGTGCCTGGAAACCTAGCTCCTACAATGAGCAGTTCTTC. The chain carries TRBV30 and TRBJ2-1; D is unresolved. The CDR3 length is 13 residues. From germline, CDR1 is GTSNPN and CDR2 SVGIG (reference sequence). Trimming pared 4 bases from V and 0 bases from J, leaving 7 bases between. Using reference TRBV30 and TRBJ2-1 for the parts outside the CDR3, the full variable domain is SQTIHQWPATLVQPVGSPLSLECTVEGTSNPNLYWYRQAAGRGLQLLFYSVGIGQISSEVPQNLSASRPQDRQFILSSKKLLLSDSGFYLCAWKPSSYNEQFFGPGTRLTVL.

This clone was detected only a few times. This chain joins TRBV7-2 and TRBJ1-2, with 8 nucleotides matching TRBD1. V lost 5 bases to trimming and J lost 13 bases; unmatched junction nucleotides: 6. The length of the CDR3 is 11 residues. Germline V gives CDR1 SGHTA, CDR2 FQGNSA. DNA for the CDR3: TGTGCCAGCAGCCCCGGGACAGGCGGCACCTTC. Translating it yields CASSPGTGGTF. The entire variable domain, with the rest obtained from reference TRBV7-2 and TRBJ1-2, is as follows: GAGVSQSPSNKVTEKGKDVELRCDPISGHTALYWYRQSLGQGLEFLIYFQGNSAPDKSGLPSDRFSAERTGGSVSTLTIQRTQQEDSAVYLCASSPGTGGTFGSGTRLTVV.

The rearrangement uses TRBV7-9 and TRBJ2-1; D remains ambiguous. Germline V CDR1 and CDR2: SEHNR, FQNEAQ (reference sequence). CDR3 length: 13 residues. With 2 bases removed from V and 9 bases from J, the gap between germline ends came to 11 bases. Here the CDR3 DNA reads TGTGCCAGCAGCTTAAACGGCGTGGGTGAGCAGTTCTTC. Translation: CASSLNGVGEQFF.

This chain links TRBV6-5 with TRBJ2-1; D gene uncertain. V lost 4 bases and J 10 bases, leaving 14 bases between the germline ends. Germline CDR1 is MNHEY and CDR2 is SVGAGI. The CDR3 totals 13 residues. CDR3 bases: TGTGCCAGCAGTTTCACCCCTAGGCAGGAGCAGTTCTTC. This encodes CASSFTPRQEQFF.

CDR3 bases: TGTGCCAGCAGCACCCAAGCGGGGGGAGGCAGAGATACGCAGTATTTT. It is translated as CASSTQAGGGRDTQYF. V is TRBV7-2 and J is TRBJ2-3; 9 positions agree with TRBD2. From germline, CDR1 is SGHTA and CDR2 FQGNSA. The CDR3 covers 16 residues. With 5 bases clipped from V and 5 bases from J, the junction kept 11 bases outside the gene matches.

The V gene is TRBV7-2, the J gene TRBJ2-5; the D is unclear. The CDR3 has 13 residues. Germline V gene lookup returns CDR1 SGHTA and CDR2 FQGNSA. V was cut by 1 base and J by 5 bases, with 8 bases left in between. The CDR3 region is CASSLEERETQYF. In DNA form, the CDR3 reads TGTGCCAGCAGCTTAGAAGAACGGGAGACCCAGTACTTC.

This chain joins TRBV7-8 and TRBJ1-1, with D perhaps TRBD1 (6 bases). Between the trimmed V and J ends, which lost 5 bases and 11 bases, there was a span of 21 bases. The CDR3 length is 14 residues. CDR1 and CDR2 from the germline V gene are SGHVS and FQNEAQ. The CDR3 loop is CASSPRGGSLGAFF. CDR3 nucleotide sequence: TGTGCCAGCAGCCCCCGTGGGGGCTCCCTGGGGGCTTTCTTT.

This chain links TRBV29-1 with TRBJ2-7, with 9 bases fitting TRBD1. Losses at the gene ends were 1 base for V and 5 bases for J; bases not matched to a gene: 3. Germline CDR1 reads SQVTM; CDR2 reads ANQGSEA. This CDR3 is built from 13 residues. CDR3 nucleotides: TGCAGCGTTGAAGGGACAGGGGCTGACGAGCAGTACTTC. This translates into CSVEGTGADEQYF.

The rearrangement joins TRBV4-1 to TRBJ2-2; TRBD1 is a possible D gene (6 bases). Germline V gives CDR1 MGHRA, CDR2 YSYEKL. This CDR3 contains 14 residues. Between the trimmed V and J ends, which lost 1 base and 10 bases, there was a span of 13 bases. The CDR3 here is CASSQGTVQVELFF. CDR3 DNA: TGCGCCAGCAGCCAAGGGACAGTTCAAGTGGAGCTGTTTTTT.